This passage covers 19 T cell receptor beta chains from one sample sequenced in a study of OX40 agonist ivuxolimab in advanced cancers. The repertoire was sequenced with immunoSEQ multiplex PCR; TCRdb's copy has only in-frame clones and lacks some. Of tens of thousands of clones in the sample, about 86% were seen once. This material consisted of CD4+ or CD8+ T cells sorted from blood, taken in a trial of the OX40 agonist ivuxolimab. The receptors come from an adult with an advanced solid tumor such as melanoma, head and neck, liver or kidney cancer.

V gene TRBV9 combines with J gene TRBJ1-4; maybe TRBD1 (6 bases). Trimming stripped 7 bases from V and 7 bases from J, with 20 bases between. The CDR3 covers 15 residues. Looked up from germline, CDR1 is SGDLS and CDR2 is YYNGEE. In DNA, the CDR3 is TGTGCCAGCGCCCCCGGGGGCCTCCGGGGTGAAAAACTGTTTTTT. Its translation: CASAPGGLRGEKLFF.

The chain employs TRBV7-9 and TRBJ1-2, with D possibly TRBD1 on 6 matching bases. The CDR3 is 15 residues long. The V gene's germline CDR1 is SEHNR and CDR2 FQNEAQ (reference sequence). The germline V and J ends were trimmed by 5 bases and 4 bases, with 17 bases remaining between them. As DNA, the CDR3 is TGTGCCAGCAGCCATGGAGGGGGTAATACCTATGGCTACACCTTC. This translates into CASSHGGGNTYGYTF. The complete variable domain, with remaining parts taken from reference TRBV7-9 and TRBJ1-2, reads DTGVSQNPRHKITKRGQNVTFRCDPISEHNRLYWYRQTLGQGPEFLTYFQNEAQLEKSRLLSDRFSAERPKGSFSTLEIQRTEQGDSAMYLCASSHGGGNTYGYTFGSGTRLTVV.

V is TRBV6-5 and J is TRBJ2-7, with a tentative D call TRBD1 (5 bases). The CDR3 is 14 residues long. Between the trimmed V and J ends, which lost 4 bases and 4 bases, there was a span of 14 bases. Per germline, CDR1 MNHEY and CDR2 SVGAGI. The CDR3 region is CASSWGRNNYEQYF. In DNA, the CDR3 is TGTGCCAGCAGTTGGGGCCGGAACAATTACGAGCAGTACTTC.

The chain has TRBV4-3 and TRBJ2-5; TRBD1 aligns across 9 bases. Germline V gene data show CDR1 as LGHNA and CDR2 as YSLEER. This CDR3 has 15 residues. V shed 1 base and J 5 bases; nucleotides not matched to a gene: 5. The CDR3 bases are TGCGCCAGCAGCCAAGTCCAGGACAGGGGTGAGACCCAGTACTTC. This translates into CASSQVQDRGETQYF.

V and J are TRBV2 and TRBJ1-4; TRBD1 is a possible D gene (5 bases). The CDR3 runs 14 residues. Germline assignment: CDR1 SNHLY and CDR2 FYNNEI. V gave up 6 bases and J gave up 8 bases, with 16 bases separating them. The CDR3 DNA sequence: TGTGCCAGCAGGTTGACAGTGTTTGGAGAAAAACTGTTTTTT. This gives the protein CASRLTVFGEKLFF.

V is TRBV7-8 and J is TRBJ2-3; D is undetermined. V was shortened by 5 bases and J by 0 bases, with 6 bases between the two germline ends. In germline, CDR1 is SGHVS, CDR2 FQNEAQ. This CDR3 region has 13 residues. The CDR3 sequence: CASSPDSTDTQYF. The CDR3 bases are TGTGCCAGCAGCCCGGACAGCACAGATACGCAGTATTTT.

The chain is built from TRBV29-1 and TRBJ1-2; D is unresolved. This CDR3 has 12 amino acids. Germline V lookup: CDR1 SQVTM, CDR2 ANQGSEA. V was cut by 3 bases and J by 2 bases, with 7 bases left in between. The CDR3 DNA follows: TGCAGCGTTGATGAGGGAAACTATGGCTACACCTTC. Residues: CSVDEGNYGYTF.

The chain is built from TRBV10-3 and TRBJ2-1, with D uncertain. The CDR3 consists of 12 residues. Between the trimmed V and J ends, which lost 2 bases and 4 bases, there was a span of 3 bases. Germline V gives CDR1 ENHRY, CDR2 SYGVKD. CDR3 bases: TGTGCCATCAGTGAGGTTTACAATGAGCAGTTCTTC. Its translation is CAISEVYNEQFF.

The chain uses TRBV28 and TRBJ1-6; D possibly corresponds to TRBD1 (6 bases). From germline, CDR1 is MDHEN and CDR2 SYDVKM. The CDR3 totals 14 residues. Trimming cost V 2 bases and J 9 bases, with 11 bases left between them. CDR3 nucleotides: TGTGCCAGCAGTTTAGCAGGGGCATCTTCACCCCTCCACTTT. It yields the protein CASSLAGASSPLHF.

This sequence joins TRBV14 and TRBJ2-3, with 7 bases fitting TRBD2. The ends lost 3 bases at V and 4 bases at J; junction bases unmatched: 4. The germline CDR1 and CDR2 sequences are SGHDN and FVKESK. The CDR3 has 14 residues. CDR3 residues: CASSHSRGADTQYF. Here the CDR3 DNA reads TGTGCCAGCAGCCATTCACGGGGGGCAGATACGCAGTATTTT.

V usage is TRBV27 and J usage is TRBJ2-2; tentatively, D is TRBD1 or TRBD2 (5 bases each). Germline CDR1 reads MNHEY; CDR2 reads SMNVEV (reference sequence). There are 17 residues in the CDR3. Trimming removed 4 bases at V and 1 base at J, with 16 bases between. Here the CDR3 DNA reads TGTGCCAGCAGTTCCCTACGAGGGGTTAGGAACACCGGGGAGCTGTTTTTT. It yields the protein CASSSLRGVRNTGELFF.

In its sample, this clone was seen once. The chain employs TRBV7-9 and TRBJ2-4; D perhaps matches TRBD1 (6 bases). CDR1 and CDR2 from the germline V gene are SEHNR and FQNEAQ (reference sequence). The V end lost 1 base, the J end lost 5 bases, and 15 bases lay between the germline ends. This CDR3 is built from 16 residues. CDR3 coding DNA: TGTGCCAGCAGCTTAGTCAGGGGTTCGGGCGAAAACATTCAGTACTTC. Protein sequence: CASSLVRGSGENIQYF.

This clone was counted between two and nine times. J is TRBJ2-2 and V is TRBV7-6; tentatively, D is TRBD2 (6 bases). The length of the CDR3 is 19 residues. Trimming took off 2 bases at V and 6 bases at J, with 25 bases between the two ends. In germline, CDR1 is SGHVS, CDR2 FNYEAQ. The CDR3 sequence: CASSLYWSAPQGGAGELFF. The DNA for the CDR3 is TGTGCCAGCAGCTTATATTGGTCGGCCCCTCAGGGAGGAGCCGGGGAGCTGTTTTTT.

This clone was seen just once. The chain carries TRBV9 and TRBJ2-2; D might be TRBD1 (6 bases). The ends were cut back, 1 base at V and 4 bases at J, with 14 bases in the middle. CDR1 is SGDLS, CDR2 YYNGEE, per germline. The CDR3 contains 16 residues. The CDR3 nucleotides are TGTGCCAGCAGCGTATCACCAAGGGGGAGCACCGGGGAGCTGTTTTTT. Its translation: CASSVSPRGSTGELFF. Supplemented by reference TRBV9 and TRBJ2-2, the full variable domain reads DSGVTQTPKHLITATGQRVTLRCSPRSGDLSVYWYQQSLDQGLQFLIQYYNGEERAKGNILERFSAQQFPDLHSELNLSSLELGDSALYFCASSVSPRGSTGELFFGEGSRLTVL.

This clone came up a few times. V gene TRBV29-1 combines with J gene TRBJ2-1, with D possibly matching TRBD1 (5 bases). This CDR3 region has 15 residues. The ends were cut back, 3 bases at V and 4 bases at J, with 16 bases in the middle. Germline V lookup: CDR1 SQVTM, CDR2 ANQGSEA. CDR3 sequence reads: CSVDRGITPYNEQFF. CDR3 coding DNA: TGCAGCGTTGATAGGGGAATCACCCCTTACAATGAGCAGTTCTTC.

The V call is TRBV28, the J call TRBJ2-6, with D unresolved. The CDR3 runs 13 residues. CDR1 MDHEN and CDR2 SYDVKM come from the germline V gene. V shed 10 bases and J shed 2 bases, with 9 bases lying between them. The CDR3 sequence is CATFGAGANVLTF. DNA for the CDR3: TGTGCCACCTTCGGAGCTGGGGCCAACGTCCTGACTTTC.

The chain is built from TRBV7-3 and TRBJ2-6; D remains ambiguous. Trimming left V 1 base short and J 2 bases short, with 6 bases between. CDR1 is SGHTA, CDR2 FQGTGA, per germline. The length of the CDR3 is 15 residues. The CDR3, as DNA: TGTGCCAGCAGCTTAAGTCCTACTGGGGCCAACGTCCTGACTTTC. Protein: CASSLSPTGANVLTF.

The chain links TRBV25-1 to TRBJ2-7; the D is unclear. CDR1 is MGHDK, CDR2 SYGVNS, per germline. The CDR3 consists of 16 residues. V was cut by 2 bases and J by 2 bases, with 16 bases left in between. The CDR3 is CASSERRFLSTYEQYF. As DNA, the CDR3 is TGTGCCAGCAGTGAAAGGCGTTTCCTTTCCACCTACGAGCAGTACTTC.

The rearrangement joins TRBV9 to TRBJ2-5; 9 bases align to TRBD2. This CDR3 is 20 amino acids long. Germline V lookup: CDR1 SGDLS, CDR2 YYNGEE. V lost 1 base to trimming and J lost 1 base; unmatched junction nucleotides: 17. This CDR3 reads CASSVWSSGVGFPVQETQYF. DNA for the CDR3: TGTGCCAGCAGCGTATGGTCTAGCGGGGTCGGGTTTCCGGTCCAAGAGACCCAGTACTTC.